A selection of T cell receptor beta chains follows, all from one sample in a study of shared clonotypes between healthy human individuals. Data came from immunoSEQ multiplex PCR; TCRdb stores just in-frame clones and leaves some out. There are a few million clones in the sample; more than 90% occur only once, and roughly 0.13% lies in the top ten. The sequencing input was naive CD4+ T cells sorted from blood. The origin of the receptors is a young man in good health. CDR3s include the opening cysteine and the closing phenylalanine or tryptophan. Each record gives: V gene, J gene, CDR3 protein.

V: TRBV10-2; J: TRBJ1-2; CDR3: CASKQGGRNYGYTF
V: TRBV10-3; J: TRBJ2-7; CDR3: CAIGAGPGTGTYEQYF
V: TRBV19; J: TRBJ2-1; CDR3: CASRVPGTGGNEQFF
V: TRBV5-4; J: TRBJ2-5; CDR3: CASSLAGGQETQYF
V: TRBV30; J: TRBJ1-2; CDR3: CAWTPGGYGYTF
V: TRBV5-1; J: TRBJ2-7; CDR3: CASSWGTSGRTLSTYEQYF
V: TRBV6-5; J: TRBJ1-1; CDR3: CASSSTGTGGSF
V: TRBV7-2; J: TRBJ1-4; CDR3: CASSLVGTGPNEKLFF
V: TRBV6-5; J: TRBJ1-4; CDR3: CASSQGQGSEKLFF
V: TRBV2; J: TRBJ1-2; CDR3: CASSEANYGYTF
V: TRBV28; J: TRBJ2-2; CDR3: CASRARGGNTGELFF
V: TRBV18; J: TRBJ2-7; CDR3: CASSRTSSYEQYF
V: TRBV29-1; J: TRBJ2-5; CDR3: CSVEQPGGGLAGLLQYF
V: TRBV6-5; J: TRBJ1-2; CDR3: CASSYGGGGYTF
V: TRBV5-1; J: TRBJ1-6; CDR3: CASSLTTGSNSPLHF
V: TRBV7-9; J: TRBJ2-3; CDR3: CASSSSGTTDTQYF
V: TRBV11-2; J: TRBJ1-6; CDR3: CASSLDRDFSPLHF
V: TRBV10-1; J: TRBJ2-7; CDR3: CASSEGTNLLYEQYF
V: TRBV6-5; J: TRBJ1-1; CDR3: CASTGLTTEAFF
V: TRBV28; J: TRBJ1-1; CDR3: CASSLYLGNAEAFF
V: TRBV5-5; J: TRBJ2-7; CDR3: CASSLEDGLKQYF
V: TRBV4-3; J: TRBJ2-7; CDR3: CASSPSAGGSYEQYF
V: TRBV18; J: TRBJ2-5; CDR3: CASSPSLETQYF
V: TRBV28; J: TRBJ1-5; CDR3: CASSFGQINQPQHF
V: TRBV10-2; J: TRBJ2-7; CDR3: CASSDLGQDLSYEQYF
V: TRBV6-5; J: TRBJ2-7; CDR3: CASSRGSVGYEQYF
V: TRBV30; J: TRBJ1-3; CDR3: CAWSRFGSGNTIYF
V: TRBV29-1; J: TRBJ2-1; CDR3: CSAWGTSGRAGYNEQFF